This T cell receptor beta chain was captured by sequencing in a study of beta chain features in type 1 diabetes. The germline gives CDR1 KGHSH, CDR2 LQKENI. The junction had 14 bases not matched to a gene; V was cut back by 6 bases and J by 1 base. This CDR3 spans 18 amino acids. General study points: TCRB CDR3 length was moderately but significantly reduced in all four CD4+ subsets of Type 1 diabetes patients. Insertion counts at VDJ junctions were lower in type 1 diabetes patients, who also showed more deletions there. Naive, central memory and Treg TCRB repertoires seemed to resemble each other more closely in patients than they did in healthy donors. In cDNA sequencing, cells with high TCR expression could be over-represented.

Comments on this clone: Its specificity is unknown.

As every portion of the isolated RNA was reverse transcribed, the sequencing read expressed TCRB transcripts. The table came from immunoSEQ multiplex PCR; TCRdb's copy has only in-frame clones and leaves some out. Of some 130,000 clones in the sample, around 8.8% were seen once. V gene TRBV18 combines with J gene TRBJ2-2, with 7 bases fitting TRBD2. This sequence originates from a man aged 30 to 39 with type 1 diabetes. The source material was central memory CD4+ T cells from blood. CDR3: CASSPSVAGDLNTGELFF. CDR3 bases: TGTGCCAGCTCCCCATCTGTGGCGGGGGACCTGAACACCGGGGAGCTGTTTTTT.